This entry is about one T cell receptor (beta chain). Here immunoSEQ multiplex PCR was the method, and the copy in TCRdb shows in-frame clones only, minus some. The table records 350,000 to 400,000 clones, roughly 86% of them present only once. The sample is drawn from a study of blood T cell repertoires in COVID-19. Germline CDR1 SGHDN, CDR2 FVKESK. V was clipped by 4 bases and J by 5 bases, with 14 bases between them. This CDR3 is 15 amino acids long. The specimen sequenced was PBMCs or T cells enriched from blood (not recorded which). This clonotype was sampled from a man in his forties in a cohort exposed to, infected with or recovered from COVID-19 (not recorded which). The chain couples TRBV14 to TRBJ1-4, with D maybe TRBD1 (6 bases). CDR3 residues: CASSLTGRGNEKLFF. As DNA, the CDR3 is TGTGCCAGCAGCCTTACAGGGAGGGGGAATGAAAAACTGTTTTTT.